This section outlines one T cell receptor beta chain sequence together with its context. Trimming shortened V by 4 bases and J by 5 bases, and 11 bases separated the two germline ends. The germline gives CDR1 SGHDN, CDR2 FVKESK. The CDR3 spans 13 residues. This entry comes from a study of cytomegalovirus exposure and HLA in healthy donors. PCR amplification relied on 60 Vbeta primers (plus 13 Jbeta primers). Clones were sequenced by immunoSEQ multiplex PCR, and TCRdb holds only the in-frame ones, with some missing. The sample includes over 110,000 clones, around 78% of them seen just once. The sequenced sample was PBMCs. The sequence came from a woman in her 40s in good health and CMV-seropositive. The chain uses TRBV14 and TRBJ2-5, with D unresolved. CDR3 DNA sequence: TGTGCCAGCAGCCGCATCGAGTGGGAGACCCAGTACTTC. This translates into CASSRIEWETQYF.